The 4 T cell receptor beta chains given below trace back to one sample, sequenced in a study of identical twins. From the 5' RACE reads, TCRdb called clonotypes with MiXCR, one entry per CDR3 protein. The sample includes roughly 350,000 distinct CDR3 sequences, more than 9% of them seen just once. The same data also went into a second study, on yellow fever vaccine responses in identical twins.

Source material: CD8+ T cells sorted from blood. Every receptor here comes from a woman aged 18-35 years in good health.

This clonotype was found a few times. The chain combines TRBV7-9 with TRBJ2-1, with 13 bases matching TRBD2. Germline CDR1 is SEHNR and CDR2 is FQNEAQ (reference sequence). V shed 5 bases and J 9 bases; nucleotides not matched to a gene: 4. CDR3 length: 14 amino acids. The CDR3 reads CASSPGTSGVEQFF. The CDR3 region has the DNA TGTGCCAGCAGCCCGGGGACTAGCGGGGTTGAGCAGTTCTTC.

This clonotype was recorded a few times. The chain links TRBV3-1 to TRBJ2-3; D unresolved. The germline CDR1 and CDR2 sequences are LGHDT and YNNKEL (reference sequence). The CDR3 contains 13 residues. V lost 3 bases and J 4 bases, leaving 8 bases between the germline ends. CDR3 sequence reads: CASSHTISDTQYF. The CDR3 DNA reads TGTGCCAGCAGCCACACGATCTCAGATACGCAGTATTTT.

This clonotype occurred a few times. The J gene is TRBJ2-6, the V gene TRBV28; the D gene is possibly TRBD1 (6 bases). CDR1 is MDHEN, CDR2 SYDVKM, per germline. The ends were cut back, 5 bases at V and 4 bases at J, with 21 bases in the middle. This CDR3 is built from 18 residues. DNA for the CDR3: TGTGCCAGCAGTCCACCGGGACACTCTCCGTGGGGGGCCAACGTCCTGACTTTC. As protein: CASSPPGHSPWGANVLTF.

This clonotype was seen repeatedly, ten times or more. The chain is built from TRBV10-3 and TRBJ2-1, with TRBD2 matching 9 bases. This CDR3 spans 15 amino acids. With V trimmed by 3 bases and J by 4 bases, 4 bases remained unmatched. CDR1 ENHRY and CDR2 SYGVKD come from the germline V gene. For the CDR3, the DNA is TGTGCCATCAGTGAAGCTAGCGGGAAGTACAATGAGCAGTTCTTC. It is translated as CAISEASGKYNEQFF.